This T cell receptor (beta chain) was recorded in a study of blood T cell repertoires in COVID-19. Study-wide background: PBMCs, B-cell-depleted T cells, or T cells were the source of the cDNA or gDNA that made up the material.

Original methodology: Amplifying reference gene primers gave estimates of nucleated cell counts. Clones were sequenced by immunoSEQ multiplex PCR, and TCRdb holds only the in-frame ones, with some missing. V, J and clone size derive from that table, while D and trimming were established from the DNA sequence. Among about 140,000 clones listed, 80% to 90% were seen once. This sequence was found in a woman between 50 and 59 years old with acute or convalescent COVID-19. Specimen: peripheral blood.

CDR3 loop: CATSPGPNYGYTF. Here the CDR3 DNA reads TGTGCCACCTCGCCGGGTCCTAACTATGGCTACACCTTC. The chain is built from TRBV5-4 and TRBJ1-2, with D unresolved. Germline V gene sequence: CDR1 SGHNT, CDR2 YYREEE (reference sequence). The CDR3 runs 13 residues. The V end lost 9 bases, the J end lost 0 bases, and 12 bases lay between the germline ends.